This T cell receptor (beta chain) was recorded in a study of blood T cell repertoires in COVID-19. At the level of the study: The study drew acute and convalescent COVID-19 samples from the United States, Italy and Spain. The cDNA or gDNA used as material had been derived from T cells, B-cell-depleted T cells, or PBMCs.

This clone was seen more than once but under ten times. Original analysis: From reference gene primer amplification, estimates of nucleated cell counts were derived. Using immunoSEQ multiplex PCR, the repertoire was profiled, and TCRdb retains in-frame clones only, with some absent. V and J calls and clone size are those listed in that table; D and trimming were worked out from the DNA. Of about 98,000 clones in the sample, approximately 81% were seen once. Trimming took 3 bases from V and 4 from J, leaving 16 bases between them. Per germline, CDR1 SGDLS and CDR2 YYNGEE. This CDR3 contains 15 residues.

The chain carries TRBV9 and TRBJ1-1, with D tentatively TRBD1 (5 bases). The specimen sequenced was peripheral blood. The receptor comes from an elderly woman with acute or convalescent COVID-19. CDR3 protein: CASSAGLLGGTEAFF. Written as DNA, the CDR3 is TGTGCCAGCAGCGCCGGACTATTGGGGGGCACTGAAGCTTTCTTT.